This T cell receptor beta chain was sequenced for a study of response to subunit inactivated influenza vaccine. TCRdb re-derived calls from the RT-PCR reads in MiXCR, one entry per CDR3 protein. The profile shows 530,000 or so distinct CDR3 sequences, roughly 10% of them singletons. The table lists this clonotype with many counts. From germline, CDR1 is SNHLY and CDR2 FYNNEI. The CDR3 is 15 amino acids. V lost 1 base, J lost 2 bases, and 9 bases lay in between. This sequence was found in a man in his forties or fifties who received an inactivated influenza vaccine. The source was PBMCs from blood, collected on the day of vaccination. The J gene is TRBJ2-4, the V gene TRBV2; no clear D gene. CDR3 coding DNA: TGTGCCAGCAGTGAAGTTCCACAGACCAAAAACATTCAGTACTTC. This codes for CASSEVPQTKNIQYF.